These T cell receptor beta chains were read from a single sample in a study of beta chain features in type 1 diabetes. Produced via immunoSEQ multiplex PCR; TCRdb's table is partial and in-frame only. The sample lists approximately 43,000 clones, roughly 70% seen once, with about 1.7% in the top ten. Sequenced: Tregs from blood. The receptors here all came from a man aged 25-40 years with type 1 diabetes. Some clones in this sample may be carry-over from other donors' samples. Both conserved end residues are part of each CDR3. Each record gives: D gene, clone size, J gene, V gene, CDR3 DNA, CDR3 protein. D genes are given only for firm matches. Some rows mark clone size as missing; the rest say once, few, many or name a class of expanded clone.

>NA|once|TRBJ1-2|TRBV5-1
TGCGCCAGCAGCTTGGAAGGGAGAACTGGCTACACCTTC
CASSLEGRTGYTF
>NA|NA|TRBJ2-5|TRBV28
TGTGCCAGCAGTTTAATAGGGGGCCAAGAGACCCAGTACTTC
CASSLIGGQETQYF
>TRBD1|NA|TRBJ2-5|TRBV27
TGTGCCAGCAGTTTAACGGGACAGGGGGGAGAGACCCAGTACTTC
CASSLTGQGGETQYF
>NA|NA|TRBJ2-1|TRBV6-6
TGTGCCAGCACCTCTAACTGGAATGAGCAGTTCTTC
CASTSNWNEQFF
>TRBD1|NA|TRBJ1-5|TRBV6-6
TGTGCCAGCAGCCTACAGGGGAATCAGCCCCAGCATTTT
CASSLQGNQPQHF
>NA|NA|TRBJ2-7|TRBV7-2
TGTGCCGTTGAATCTGAGCCCTCCTACGAGCAGTACTTC
CAVESEPSYEQYF
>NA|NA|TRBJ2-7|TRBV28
TGTGCCAGCAGTTCTGTCGGCTACGAGCAGTACTTC
CASSSVGYEQYF
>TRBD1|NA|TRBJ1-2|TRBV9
TGTGCCAGCAGCGGCGACAGGGTGGGCTACACCTTC
CASSGDRVGYTF
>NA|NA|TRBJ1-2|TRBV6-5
TGTGCCAGCAGTTACTCCCCGGAGGGGTTAGGCTACACCTTC
CASSYSPEGLGYTF
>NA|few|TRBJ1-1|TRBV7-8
TGTGCCAGCTGGTCGGTCCCCTGGACTGAAGCTTTCTTT
CASWSVPWTEAFF
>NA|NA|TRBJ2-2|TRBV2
TGTGCCAGCAGATTTTTCCCAGCCGGGGAGCTGTTTTTT
CASRFFPAGELFF
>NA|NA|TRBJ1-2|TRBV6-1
TGTGCCAGCACGACTTTGGCAGGCTACACCTTC
CASTTLAGYTF
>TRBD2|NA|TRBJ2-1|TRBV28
TGTGCCAGCAAACCCGGGACTAGCGGCTACAATGAGCAGTTCTTC
CASKPGTSGYNEQFF
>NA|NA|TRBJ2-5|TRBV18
TGTGCCAGCTCACCCACAGCGGGCCTGGAGACCCAGTACTTC
CASSPTAGLETQYF
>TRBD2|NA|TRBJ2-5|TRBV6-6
TGTGCCAGCAGTTACGTCGGGGGGGGGCCCCGGGAGACCCAGTACTTC
CASSYVGGGPRETQYF
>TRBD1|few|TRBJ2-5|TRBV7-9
TGTGCCAGCAGCCCAGGGGGCCAAGAGACCCAGTACTTC
CASSPGGQETQYF
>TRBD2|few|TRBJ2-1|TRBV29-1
TGCAGCGTTAGGGGCGGGGGGGCAGGTGAGCAGTTCTTC
CSVRGGGAGEQFF
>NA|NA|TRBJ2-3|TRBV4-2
TGTGCCAGCAGCCAGACTAGTTTCCCCACAGATACGCAGTATTTT
CASSQTSFPTDTQYF
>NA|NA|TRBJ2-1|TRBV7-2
TGTGCCAGCAGCCGGAATAGCCCTATTGCCCACAATGAGCAGTTCTTC
CASSRNSPIAHNEQFF
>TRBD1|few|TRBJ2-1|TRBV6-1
TGTGCCAGCAGTGCCGGGGACAGCTCCTACAATGAGCAGTTCTTC
CASSAGDSSYNEQFF
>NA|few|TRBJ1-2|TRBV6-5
TGTGCCAGCTCGGACACGATTGTTAGGGGCTACACCTTC
CASSDTIVRGYTF
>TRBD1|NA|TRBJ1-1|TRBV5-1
TGCGCCAGCAGCGGACAGGGGACCCCCCCGGGCACTGAAGCTTTCTTT
CASSGQGTPPGTEAFF
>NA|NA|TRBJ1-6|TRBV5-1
TGCGCCAGCAGCAGAAAGGAGCTCTCCTATAATTCACCCCTCCACTTT
CASSRKELSYNSPLHF
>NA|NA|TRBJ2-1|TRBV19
TGTGCCAGTAGTCCCCGTGGGCGTCGAAACAATGAGCAGTTCTTC
CASSPRGRRNNEQFF
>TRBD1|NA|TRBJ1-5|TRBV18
TGTGCCAGCTCATTCGACAGGGGCGATCAGCCCCAGCATTTT
CASSFDRGDQPQHF
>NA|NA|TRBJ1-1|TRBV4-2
TGTGCCAGCAGCCAAGATTGGAGGGGCACTGAAGCTTTCTTT
CASSQDWRGTEAFF
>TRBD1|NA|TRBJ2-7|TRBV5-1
TGCGCCAGCAGCCTCGGGACAGGGAAGGCCTACGAGCAGTACTTC
CASSLGTGKAYEQYF
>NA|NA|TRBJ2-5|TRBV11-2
TGTGCCAGCAGCTCGGGACATAGGGAGACCCAGTACTTC
CASSSGHRETQYF
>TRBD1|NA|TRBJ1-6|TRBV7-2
TGTGCCAGCAGCGAATGGGACAGACCTAATTCACCCCTCCACTTT
CASSEWDRPNSPLHF
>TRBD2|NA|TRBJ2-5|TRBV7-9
TGTGCCAGCAGCTTAGTTTGGACTAGCGGGGACCAAGAGACCCAGTACTTC
CASSLVWTSGDQETQYF
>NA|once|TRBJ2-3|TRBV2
TGTGCCAGCAAAGGGGCTGGGGTCCCGCTCACAGATACGCAGTATTTT
CASKGAGVPLTDTQYF
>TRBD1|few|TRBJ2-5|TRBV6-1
TGTGCCAGCAGTGAAGGGTGGACAGGGAGCACCCAGTACTTC
CASSEGWTGSTQYF
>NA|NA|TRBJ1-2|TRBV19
TGTGCCAGTAAAGGTTTGGCAGGGCGAAACTATGGCTACACCTTC
CASKGLAGRNYGYTF
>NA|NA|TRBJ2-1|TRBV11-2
TGTGCCAGCAGCGCGCGTCAGGTTTACAATGAGCAGTTCTTC
CASSARQVYNEQFF
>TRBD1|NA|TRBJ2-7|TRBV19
TGTGCCAGTAAATTAGGGGGCGAGTACGAGCAGTACTTC
CASKLGGEYEQYF
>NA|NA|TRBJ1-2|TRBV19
TGTGCCAGTAGATCCACAGGTGCCTATGGCTACACCTTC
CASRSTGAYGYTF
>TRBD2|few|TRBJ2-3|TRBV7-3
TGTGCCAGCAGCCCCCATGGAGGGACTAGCGCGGATACGCAGTATTTT
CASSPHGGTSADTQYF
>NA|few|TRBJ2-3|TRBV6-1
TGTGCCAGCAGTGAGGCGGCGAGAGATACGCAGTATTTT
CASSEAARDTQYF
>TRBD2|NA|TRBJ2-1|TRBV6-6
TGTGCCAGCAGTTTAGCGGGGGTGGGTAATGAGCAGTTCTTC
CASSLAGVGNEQFF
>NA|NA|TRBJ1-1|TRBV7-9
TGTGCCAGCAGCCTAGTAGGAGGGTGGGGCACTGAAGCTTTCTTT
CASSLVGGWGTEAFF
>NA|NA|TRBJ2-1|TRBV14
TGTGCCAGCAGCCAAGATCGAGGGGGGGTCTACAATGAGCAGTTCTTC
CASSQDRGGVYNEQFF
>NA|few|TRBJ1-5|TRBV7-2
TGTGCCAGCAACTTCGGGTCGAGGGAGCCCCAGCATTTT
CASNFGSREPQHF
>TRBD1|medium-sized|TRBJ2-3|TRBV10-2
TGCGCCAGCGCTACAGGGGGCTCTAGCACAGATACGCAGTATTTT
CASATGGSSTDTQYF
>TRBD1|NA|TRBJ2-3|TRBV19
TGTGCCAGTACCTACCGGGACAGGGGCACAGATACGCAGTATTTT
CASTYRDRGTDTQYF
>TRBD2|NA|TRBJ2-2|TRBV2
TGTGCCAGCAGTCACAGTCGGACTAGCGGATACACCGGGGAGCTGTTTTTT
CASSHSRTSGYTGELFF
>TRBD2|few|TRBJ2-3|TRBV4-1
TGCGCCAGCAAGGCTAGCGGGACAGATACGCAGTATTTT
CASKASGTDTQYF
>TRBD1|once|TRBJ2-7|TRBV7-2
TGTGCCAGCAGCCGGGGACAGGACTACTACGAGCAGTACTTC
CASSRGQDYYEQYF
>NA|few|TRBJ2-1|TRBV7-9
TGTGCCAGCAGCTTAGCGGGGGGGCCGGCTGAGCAGTTCTTC
CASSLAGGPAEQFF
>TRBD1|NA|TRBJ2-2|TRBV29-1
TGCAGCGTTGTGGGGACAGGGCACACCGGGGAGCTGTTTTTT
CSVVGTGHTGELFF
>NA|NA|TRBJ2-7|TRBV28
TGTGCCAGCAGTTTAGCTTCCTACGAGCAGTACTTC
CASSLASYEQYF
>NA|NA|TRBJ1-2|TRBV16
TGTGCCAGCAGCCAATCGGTACAGTCGTATGGCTACACCTTC
CASSQSVQSYGYTF
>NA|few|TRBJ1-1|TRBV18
TGTGCCAGCTCACTTACAGAGCTGAACACTGAAGCTTTCTTT
CASSLTELNTEAFF
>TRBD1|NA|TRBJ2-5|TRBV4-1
TGCGCCAGCAGCCAGTTTGGATGGACAGGGAGCCGGGAGACCCAGTACTTC
CASSQFGWTGSRETQYF
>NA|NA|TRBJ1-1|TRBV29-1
TGCAGCGTTGTCGGGGGCACTGAAGCTTTCTTT
CSVVGGTEAFF
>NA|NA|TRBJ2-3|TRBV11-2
TGTGCCAGCAGCTTAGAGGTCTGGACAGCGACAGATACGCAGTATTTT
CASSLEVWTATDTQYF
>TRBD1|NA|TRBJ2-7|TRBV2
TGTGCCAGCAGCAACACAGGGGTGGACGAGCAGTACTTC
CASSNTGVDEQYF
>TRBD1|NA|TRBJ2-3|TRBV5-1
TGCGCCAGCAGCCAAGGACAGGGCCCAGATACGCAGTATTTT
CASSQGQGPDTQYF